This TCR beta chain comes out of a study of metastatic and nonmetastatic thyroid tumors. This clone was observed many times. One junction end does not reproduce the germline sequence, and a read error may be involved. Distinct nucleotide sequences in the sample also encode this CDR3. No treatment of any kind had been given to any patient before thyroid surgery. TCRdb ran MiXCR on the PCR reads. This sample has roughly 19,000 clones, with approximately 22% found just once. The CDR3 length is 13 residues. CDR1 SNHLY and CDR2 FYNNEI come from the germline V gene. Specimen: tumor tissue. The TCR sequence derives from a male donor with papillary thyroid cancer or a benign thyroid nodule (not recorded which). Some clones in this sample may be carry-over from other donors' samples. The chain is built from TRBV2 and TRBJ1-2, with D tentatively TRBD1 (6 bases). CDR3 DNA sequence: TGTGCCAGCAGTGACAGGGGCCTCTATGGCTATACCTTC. Translation gives CASSDRGLYGYTF.